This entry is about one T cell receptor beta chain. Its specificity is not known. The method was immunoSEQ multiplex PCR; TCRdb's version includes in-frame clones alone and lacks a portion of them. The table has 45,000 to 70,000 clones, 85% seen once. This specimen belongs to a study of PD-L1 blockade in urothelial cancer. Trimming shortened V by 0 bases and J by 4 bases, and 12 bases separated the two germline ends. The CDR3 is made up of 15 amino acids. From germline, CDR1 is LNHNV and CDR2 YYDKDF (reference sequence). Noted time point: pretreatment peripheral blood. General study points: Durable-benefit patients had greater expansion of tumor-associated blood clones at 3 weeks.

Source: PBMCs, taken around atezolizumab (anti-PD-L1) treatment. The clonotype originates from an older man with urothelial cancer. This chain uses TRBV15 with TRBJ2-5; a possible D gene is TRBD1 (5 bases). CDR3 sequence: CATSRDQGSGETQYF. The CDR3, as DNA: TGTGCCACCAGCAGAGATCAGGGCTCTGGAGAGACCCAGTACTTC.